This T cell receptor (beta chain) was recorded in a study of somatic mutations in cytotoxic T cells in rheumatoid arthritis (dated by TCRdb to 2015 to 2018). At the level of the whole study: Patient peripheral blood (about 29 ml EDTA) was drawn right after diagnosis and before any treatment started. A FACSAria II or Sony SH800 was used to flow-sort some V beta antibody-stained T-cell populations at nearly 100% purity, and TCRB sequencing was also done on sorted V beta1+ cells. The study asked whether expanded CD8+ T-cell clones in newly diagnosed, untreated rheumatoid arthritis carry somatic mutations, and used TCRB deep sequencing to characterize clonality. For 55 to 70 rheumatoid arthritis patients and more than 15 healthy controls, TCRB deep sequencing was carried out. Median age was essentially the same in the patient group and the control group. Overall results and qualifications from the work: In about an eighth of the roughly 65 patients, more than 20% of CD8+ cells belonged to the largest CD8+ clone, while several identical CD8+ TCRB sequences were shared between blood and synovial fluid. In patients, CD8+ clonality rose with age (Spearman r ~ 0.5), which was not the case in healthy controls. There was no significant difference in CD8+ T-cell clonality between rheumatoid arthritis patients and age-matched healthy controls. Viral specificity could not be ruled out by absence from virus-specific databases, and the antigen targets of the expanded CD8+ clones remained unknown. The slight underrepresentation of TRBV07 in patients was not corrected for multiple comparisons.

Sequencing of TCRB CDR3 was done on genomic DNA with the immunoSEQ assay. Regarding the original processing steps: Patient CD8+ clones larger than 1% were compared against published virus-specific TCRB sequences, and only a few matched. Only productive TCRB rearrangements were included in the analyses. Clonality was expressed as a Shannon entropy-based productive clonality index, with each clone defined by a unique TCRB CDR3 sequence. Repertoire overlap for a pair of samples was computed from each clone's template counts relative to total templates per sample. V-gene usage measured by flow cytometry correlated with TCRB sequencing V-gene usage, with a Spearman r of less than 0.65. The table was pulled from immuneACCESS by TCRdb, which kept in-frame rearrangements only. Such tables lose some clones; where checked, under half of the loss comes from unresolved V genes, and the rest has no known cause. D and trimming were read from the DNA, whereas the V and J calls and clone size are those reported in that table. The sample table contains 15,000 to 20,000 clones; only one count was recorded for over 80% of them. The top ten clones comprise about 10% of the sample.

On an AutoMACS, CD4+ and CD8+ cells were isolated via positive magnetic bead selection, and their purity was verified by flow cytometry. Clonal expansions were first screened by flow cytometry with a TCR V beta antibody panel, then characterized by TCRB deep sequencing of sorted CD8+ fractions. Peripheral blood mononuclear cells were obtained using density gradient separation with Ficoll-Paque PLUS. DNA from CD4-enriched, CD8-enriched or PBMC samples was extracted using Nucleospin Tissue or Tissue XS kits and then quantified on a Qubit 2.0 fluorometer. There are 13 amino acids in the CDR3, from cysteine to phenylalanine inclusive. Only CDR3 DNA remains: 39 bases, in frame from the first base. Trimmed from V: 10 bases; trimmed from J: 2 bases; junction bases lacking a gene match: 7. From a lookup of the germline V gene (reference sequence), CDR1 and CDR2 are MNHNY and SVGAGI. Remarks on this clone: Its antigen remains unidentified. Base qualities are not at hand, and no much larger clone is one base apart.

The clonotype was recovered from a young man with rheumatoid arthritis. Sequencing was carried out using CD8+ T cells sorted from blood. The V and J genes are TRBV6-6 and TRBJ2-7, with 8 junctional bases fitting TRBD1. The CDR3 loop reads CATSDRETYEQYF. The nucleotide sequence is given as TGTGCCACCTCGGACAGGGAGACCTACGAGCAGTACTTC.